Presented here are 11 T cell receptor beta chains from one specimen sequenced in a study of blood T cells in healthy people across ages. A sample-barcoded 5' primer and a J-beta primer mix were used in a second PCR of about 6 to 12 cycles. TCRdb itself ran the 5' RACE reads through MiXCR, one entry per CDR3 protein. The repertoire holds around 800,000 distinct CDR3 sequences, with roughly 24% as singletons. These same data were also listed under a study on T cells of mothers and their children.

Source material: blood. These receptors came from a boy aged 5-17 years in good health.

A remark on this clonotype: A junction boundary mismatches the germline segment, possibly from a read error. The chain recombines TRBV18 with TRBJ1-5; 7 bases line up with TRBD1. In germline, CDR1 is KGHSH, CDR2 LQKENI. This CDR3 has 14 residues. The CDR3 DNA sequence: TGTACCAGCTCACCACAGGGGACAAGTCAGCCCCAGCATTTT. This gives the protein CTSSPQGTSQPQHF.

The CDR3 nucleotides read TGTGCCAGCAGCCAAGATCTGGGAAATCAGCCCCAGCATTTT. Translation: CASSQDLGNQPQHF. The gene calls are TRBV4-2 and TRBJ1-5; D remains ambiguous. Germline CDR1 LGHNA, CDR2 YNFKEQ. The CDR3 consists of 14 residues. V was pared by 0 bases and J by 4 bases, with 7 bases between.

This rearrangement joins TRBV24-1 to TRBJ1-1; 11 bases are shared with TRBD1. The germline CDR1 and CDR2 sequences are KGHDR and SFDVKD. The CDR3 is 13 amino acids. Trimming at V came to 10 bases and at J to 5 bases, leaving 5 bases not matched to a gene. CDR3 residues: CATQGQGATEAFF. In DNA, the CDR3 is TGTGCCACTCAAGGACAGGGGGCGACTGAAGCTTTCTTT.

V gene TRBV4-1 combines with J gene TRBJ2-5; D unresolved. Gene TRBJ2-7 matches the end of the DNA better, so the J call may be wrong. Germline V gene lookup returns CDR1 MGHRA and CDR2 YSYEKL. CDR3 length: 14 amino acids. The CDR3 coding sequence is TGCGCCAGCAGCCAAGCATCTTTCCCCTACGAGCAGTACTTC. The encoded protein is CASSQASFPYEQYF.

This sequence joins TRBV20-1 and TRBJ2-3; the match to TRBD2 covers 12 bases. The germline gives CDR1 DFQATT, CDR2 SNEGSKA (reference sequence). The CDR3 covers 11 residues. V dropped 6 bases and J dropped 10; count of bases not matched to a gene: 2. The CDR3 DNA reads TGCAGTGCACTAGCGGGGGGCCCGCAGTATTTT. This translates into CSALAGGPQYF.

This clonotype was found a few times. The chain is built from TRBV20-1 and TRBJ2-5; a possible D gene is TRBD1 (6 bases). The CDR3 is 14 residues long. V was pared by 0 bases and J by 11 bases, with 19 bases between. Germline V CDR1 and CDR2: DFQATT, SNEGSKA (reference sequence). CDR3 amino acids: CSARDRRTGQEQYF. In nucleotides, the CDR3 is TGCAGTGCTAGAGATCGACGTACGGGACAAGAGCAGTACTTC.

The gene calls are TRBV29-1 and TRBJ1-1; D might be TRBD1 (5 bases). The CDR3 runs to 14 residues. Germline assignment: CDR1 SQVTM and CDR2 ANQGSEA. The V and J ends lost 6 bases and 2 bases respectively, with 16 bases between them. CDR3 amino acids: CSVARGPRNTEAFF. In nucleotides, the CDR3 is TGCAGCGTAGCAAGGGGCCCTCGTAACACTGAAGCTTTCTTT. Full variable domain (rest looked up from reference TRBV29-1 and TRBJ1-1): SAVISQKPSRDICQRGTSLTIQCQVDSQVTMMFWYRQQPGQSLTLIATANQGSEATYESGFVIDKFPISRPNLTFSTLTVSNMSPEDSSIYLCSVARGPRNTEAFFGQGTRLTVV.

This clonotype has only a few counts. The V and J genes are TRBV20-1 and TRBJ1-1, with TRBD1 matching over 10 bases. Trimming removed 5 bases from V and 9 bases from J; junction bases left unmatched: 12. The CDR3 is made up of 14 amino acids. Germline V gene lookup returns CDR1 DFQATT and CDR2 SNEGSKA (reference sequence). The CDR3: CSAPRTGGETQAFF. The CDR3 DNA reads TGCAGTGCTCCCCGGACAGGGGGTGAAACCCAAGCTTTCTTT.

The chain carries TRBV12-3 or TRBV12-4 and TRBJ2-1, with a tentative D call TRBD1 (5 bases). This CDR3 comprises 14 residues. The V end lost 1 base, the J end lost 7 bases, and 11 bases lay between the germline ends. CDR3 nucleotide sequence: TGTGCCAGCAGTTTAGGCAGGGTTGAGAATGAGCAGTTCTTC. It is translated as CASSLGRVENEQFF.

This clonotype was counted a few times. V and J are TRBV20-1 and TRBJ1-5, with 10 bases fitting TRBD1. Trimming took 4 bases from V and 5 from J; bases not matched to a gene: 8. The CDR3 totals 15 residues. Per germline, CDR1 DFQATT and CDR2 SNEGSKA (reference sequence). The CDR3 coding sequence is TGCAGTGCTACCAACCTAGGGACAGGGGATCAGCCCCAGCATTTT. Amino acids: CSATNLGTGDQPQHF.

This clonotype was counted a few times. The J gene is TRBJ2-5, the V gene TRBV11-2; no clear D. Trimming removed 5 bases at V and 4 bases at J, with 17 bases between. The CDR3 length is 15 residues. CDR1 SGHAT and CDR2 FQNNGV come from the germline V gene. CDR3 bases: TGTGCCAGCAGCCAAGCCCTCCAGCTACGAGAGACCCAGTACTTC. Translating it yields CASSQALQLRETQYF. Variable domain in full (rest from reference TRBV11-2 and TRBJ2-5): EAGVAQSPRYKIIEKRQSVAFWCNPISGHATLYWYQQILGQGPKLLIQFQNNGVVDDSQLPKDRFSAERLKGVDSTLKIQPAKLEDSAVYLCASSQALQLRETQYFGPGTRLLVL.